The rows below give T cell receptor beta chains drawn from one sample of a study of CD8+ T cells in alopecia areata. TCRdb keeps only in-frame clones here, not all; method: immunoSEQ multiplex PCR. This sample has fewer than 150,000 clones; 82% occur once, and the top ten carry more than 20%. Here the sequenced sample was CD8+ T cells sorted from blood, taken at week 4, from a patient treated with tofacitinib. All receptors derive from a human donor with alopecia areata. Both conserved end residues are part of each CDR3. Each record gives: J gene, V gene, D gene, clone size, CDR3 protein, CDR3 DNA. The D gene is left open where the match is weak. Size is omitted from some rows. Given values are once, few, many or a class for expanded clones.

j_gene: TRBJ2-1; v_gene: TRBV7-9; d_gene: .; abundance: .; CDR3aa: CASSQSGNEQFF; CDR3nt: TGTGCCAGCAGTCAAAGCGGGAATGAGCAGTTCTTC
j_gene: TRBJ2-7; v_gene: TRBV7-6; d_gene: .; abundance: .; CDR3aa: CASSLKGDSSYEQYF; CDR3nt: TGTGCCAGCAGCTTAAAGGGGGATTCGTCCTACGAGCAGTACTTC
j_gene: TRBJ2-7; v_gene: TRBV29-1; d_gene: .; abundance: .; CDR3aa: CSVLQGYEQYF; CDR3nt: TGCAGCGTTTTACAGGGCTACGAGCAGTACTTC
j_gene: TRBJ1-5; v_gene: TRBV9; d_gene: .; abundance: .; CDR3aa: CASSVEAGVQPQHF; CDR3nt: TGTGCCAGCAGCGTAGAGGCAGGGGTTCAGCCCCAGCATTTT
j_gene: TRBJ2-3; v_gene: TRBV6-5; d_gene: .; abundance: .; CDR3aa: CASSYSGDTQYF; CDR3nt: TGTGCCAGCAGTTACTCGGGGGATACGCAGTATTTT
j_gene: TRBJ2-3; v_gene: TRBV29-1; d_gene: TRBD2; abundance: once; CDR3aa: CSVDGRGQYTDTQYF; CDR3nt: TGCAGCGTTGATGGGAGGGGCCAATACACAGATACGCAGTATTTT
j_gene: TRBJ2-3; v_gene: TRBV29-1; d_gene: .; abundance: .; CDR3aa: CSVDNSYTLDTQYF; CDR3nt: TGCAGCGTTGATAACAGCTACACACTGGATACGCAGTATTTT
j_gene: TRBJ2-7; v_gene: TRBV4-1; d_gene: TRBD1; abundance: few; CDR3aa: CASSQGPGQPNYEQYF; CDR3nt: TGCGCCAGCAGCCAAGGACCGGGACAGCCCAACTACGAGCAGTACTTC
j_gene: TRBJ2-7; v_gene: TRBV7-8; d_gene: .; abundance: .; CDR3aa: CASSLAYYEQYF; CDR3nt: TGTGCCAGCAGCTTAGCGTACTACGAGCAGTACTTC
j_gene: TRBJ2-7; v_gene: TRBV14; d_gene: .; abundance: .; CDR3aa: CASSQVGASTYEQYF; CDR3nt: TGTGCCAGCAGCCAAGTGGGGGCCAGTACCTACGAGCAGTACTTC
j_gene: TRBJ2-1; v_gene: TRBV19; d_gene: .; abundance: .; CDR3aa: CASSIVRDLSSYNEQFF; CDR3nt: TGTGCCAGTAGTATAGTCAGGGATCTAAGCTCCTACAATGAGCAGTTCTTC
j_gene: TRBJ2-1; v_gene: TRBV7-8; d_gene: .; abundance: .; CDR3aa: CASSGGQGTYNEQFF; CDR3nt: TGTGCCAGCAGCGGTGGGCAGGGCACCTACAATGAGCAGTTCTTC
j_gene: TRBJ2-2; v_gene: TRBV5-6; d_gene: .; abundance: .; CDR3aa: CASSLRQSNGELFF; CDR3nt: TGTGCCAGCAGCCTTCGACAGTCAAACGGGGAGCTGTTTTTT
j_gene: TRBJ2-7; v_gene: TRBV7-8; d_gene: TRBD1; abundance: .; CDR3aa: CASSRPGQLYEQYF; CDR3nt: TGTGCCAGCAGCCGACCGGGACAGTTGTACGAGCAGTACTTC
j_gene: TRBJ2-7; v_gene: TRBV7-9; d_gene: .; abundance: .; CDR3aa: CASSSDHEQYF; CDR3nt: TGTGCCAGCAGCTCGGACCACGAGCAGTACTTC
j_gene: TRBJ2-7; v_gene: TRBV28; d_gene: .; abundance: .; CDR3aa: CASSPTGTYEQYF; CDR3nt: TGTGCCAGCAGCCCAACAGGGACCTACGAGCAGTACTTC
j_gene: TRBJ2-7; v_gene: TRBV7-6; d_gene: TRBD2; abundance: once; CDR3aa: CASSLGEGSYEQYF; CDR3nt: TGTGCCAGCAGCTTAGGGGAGGGCTCCTACGAGCAGTACTTC
j_gene: TRBJ2-1; v_gene: TRBV10-3; d_gene: .; abundance: .; CDR3aa: CAISVGGPYYNEQFF; CDR3nt: TGTGCCATCAGTGTCGGGGGGCCCTATTACAATGAGCAGTTCTTC
j_gene: TRBJ2-3; v_gene: TRBV11-2; d_gene: TRBD2; abundance: few; CDR3aa: CASSSTIGSGDTQYF; CDR3nt: TGTGCCAGCAGTTCTACCATAGGTAGCGGGGATACGCAGTATTTT
j_gene: TRBJ2-7; v_gene: TRBV10-3; d_gene: .; abundance: .; CDR3aa: CAISPADTPTYEQYF; CDR3nt: TGTGCCATCAGCCCCGCGGACACCCCGACCTACGAGCAGTACTTC
j_gene: TRBJ2-3; v_gene: TRBV4-1; d_gene: TRBD2; abundance: .; CDR3aa: CASSQVKAGGDTQYF; CDR3nt: TGCGCCAGCAGCCAAGTAAAAGCGGGGGGCGATACGCAGTATTTT
j_gene: TRBJ2-3; v_gene: TRBV15; d_gene: .; abundance: .; CDR3aa: CATSRVVMSADTQYF; CDR3nt: TGTGCCACCAGCAGAGTCGTGATGTCAGCAGATACGCAGTATTTT